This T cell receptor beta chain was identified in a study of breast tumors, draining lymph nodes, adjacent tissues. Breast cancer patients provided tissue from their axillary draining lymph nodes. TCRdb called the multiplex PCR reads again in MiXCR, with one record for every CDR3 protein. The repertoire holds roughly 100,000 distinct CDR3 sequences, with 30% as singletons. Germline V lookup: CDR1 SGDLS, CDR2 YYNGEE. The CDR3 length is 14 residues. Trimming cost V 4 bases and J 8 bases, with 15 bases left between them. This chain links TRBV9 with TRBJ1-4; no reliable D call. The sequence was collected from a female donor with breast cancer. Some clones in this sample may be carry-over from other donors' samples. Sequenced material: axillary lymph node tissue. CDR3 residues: CASSFVRAPEKLFF. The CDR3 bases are TGTGCCAGCAGCTTTGTTCGGGCACCGGAAAAACTGTTTTTT.